The 8 T cell receptor beta chains presented below share a single source sample, sequenced in a study of response to subunit inactivated influenza vaccine (dated by TCRdb to 2016 to 2019). Library generation was performed with RT-PCR. Sequencing relied on an Illumina HiSeq 2500. TCRdb took the public reads, trimmed them with fastp at Q25, ran MiXCR for clone calling and kept in-frame beta chains. Each entry is one CDR3 protein sequence, shown with its most common DNA and genes. The sample data list 450,000 to 600,000 distinct CDR3 sequences, and 16% of these were observed just once. The ten largest clones take up roughly 3.1% of the sample. Material: CD4+ T cells sorted from PBMCs, obtained roughly 24 months after vaccination. These receptors were obtained from a man in his fifties or sixties who received an inactivated influenza vaccine. Donor details come from another sample of the same person, matched by shared clones.

V gene TRBV10-2 combines with J gene TRBJ2-5; D possibly uses TRBD1 or TRBD2 (5 bases each). This CDR3 is 13 amino acids long. The V and J ends lost 7 bases and 8 bases respectively, with 17 bases between them. Germline V gene sequence: CDR1 WSHSY, CDR2 SAAADI. The CDR3 nucleotides are TGCGCCAGCACCACAGGAGGTATTACAACCCAGTACTTC. Translation: CASTTGGITTQYF.

As for this clonotype: A much larger clonotype is one base distant, so this may be a read error. The chain joins TRBV28 to TRBJ1-5; 8 bases are shared with TRBD1. The CDR3 has 15 amino acids. V shed 3 bases and J 8 bases; nucleotides not matched to a gene: 9. Germline CDR1 MDHEN, CDR2 SYDVKM. The CDR3 DNA reads TGTGCCAGCAGTTTGGCTACAGGGGGGTATAAGCCCCAGCATTTT. Translation gives CASSLATGGYKPQHF.

A few counts support this clonotype. A junction boundary mismatches the germline segment, possibly from a read error. The J gene is TRBJ1-5, the V gene TRBV15; D possibly corresponds to TRBD1 (6 bases). The CDR3 contains 15 residues. CDR1 is LNHNV and CDR2 is YYDKDF in the germline V gene (reference sequence). The CDR3 bases are TGTGCCACCAGCAGAGATTCGGGGGGCAAGCAGCCCCAGCATTTT. Encoded protein: CATSRDSGGKQPQHF.

The chain couples TRBV10-3 to TRBJ2-7, with 7 bases that match TRBD2. Germline CDR1 ENHRY, CDR2 SYGVKD. V trimming: 1 base; J trimming: 3 bases; junction bases outside the gene matches: 6. The CDR3 has 15 residues. The CDR3 coding sequence is TGTGCCATCAGTGAGTACCCCCGCGGGGGCTACGAGCAGTACTTC. Its translation: CAISEYPRGGYEQYF.

This CDR3 reads CSVGTESSYEQYF. DNA for the CDR3: TGCAGCGTTGGGACAGAGAGTTCCTACGAGCAGTACTTC. The chain is built from TRBV29-1 and TRBJ2-7; TRBD1 is a possible D gene (6 bases). This CDR3 has 13 residues. In germline, CDR1 is SQVTM, CDR2 ANQGSEA. Trimming cost V 4 bases and J 1 base, with 11 bases left between them.

The J gene is TRBJ1-1, the V gene TRBV6-2 or TRBV6-3; D unclear. The CDR3 totals 15 residues. The V gene lost 0 bases and the J gene lost 7 bases, with 15 bases spanning the gap. The V gene's germline CDR1 is MNHEY and CDR2 SVGEGT. As DNA, the CDR3 is TGTGCCAGCAGTTACTCGTCATCCGGGTACGGTGAAGCTTTCTTT. It codes for CASSYSSSGYGEAFF.

This clonotype was counted many times. The rearrangement links TRBV9 to TRBJ1-1, with D possibly matching TRBD1 (6 bases). Germline V CDR1 and CDR2: SGDLS, YYNGEE. V lost 5 bases to trimming and J lost 1 base, with 9 bases between them. This CDR3 has 13 residues. The CDR3 sequence is CASSATGNTEAFF. CDR3 bases: TGTGCCAGCAGTGCGACAGGGAACACTGAAGCTTTCTTT. The full variable domain, with the rest looked up from reference TRBV9 and TRBJ1-1, is DSGVTQTPKHLITATGQRVTLRCSPRSGDLSVYWYQQSLDQGLQFLIQYYNGEERAKGNILERFSAQQFPDLHSELNLSSLELGDSALYFCASSATGNTEAFFGQGTRLTVV.

This clonotype was seen more than once but under ten times. This chain links TRBV20-1 with TRBJ1-4; no firm D call. Germline V gene sequence: CDR1 DFQATT, CDR2 SNEGSKA (reference sequence). V lost 6 bases and J lost 7, with 6 bases in between. The CDR3 totals 10 residues. CDR3 in DNA: TGCAGTGCCTCGGCTGAAAAACTGTTTTTT. Its translation: CSASAEKLFF.